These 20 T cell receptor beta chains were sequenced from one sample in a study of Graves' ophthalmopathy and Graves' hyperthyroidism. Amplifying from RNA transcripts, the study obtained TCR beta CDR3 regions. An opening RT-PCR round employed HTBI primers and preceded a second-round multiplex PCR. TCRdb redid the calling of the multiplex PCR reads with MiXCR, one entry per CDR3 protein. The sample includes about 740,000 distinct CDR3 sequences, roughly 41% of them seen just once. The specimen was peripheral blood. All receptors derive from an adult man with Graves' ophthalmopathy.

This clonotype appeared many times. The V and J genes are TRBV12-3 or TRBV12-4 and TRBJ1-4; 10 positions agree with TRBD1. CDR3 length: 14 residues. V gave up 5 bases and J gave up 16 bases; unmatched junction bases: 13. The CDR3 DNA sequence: TGTGCCAGCAGTATCGGGACAGGGGATCCCAAAAAGTTTTTT. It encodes CASSIGTGDPKKFF.

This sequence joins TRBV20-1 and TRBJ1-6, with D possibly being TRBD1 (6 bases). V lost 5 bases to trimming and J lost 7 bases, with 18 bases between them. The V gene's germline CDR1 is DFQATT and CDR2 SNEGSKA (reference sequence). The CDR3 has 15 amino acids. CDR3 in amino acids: CSAHDTTGRNSPLHF. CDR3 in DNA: TGCAGTGCTCACGATACGACAGGACGGAATTCACCCCTCCACTTT.

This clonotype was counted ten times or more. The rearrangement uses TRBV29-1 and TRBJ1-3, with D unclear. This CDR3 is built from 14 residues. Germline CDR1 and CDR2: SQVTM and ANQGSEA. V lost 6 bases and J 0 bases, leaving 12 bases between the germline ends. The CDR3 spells CSVLDGFSGNTIYF. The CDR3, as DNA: TGCAGCGTGCTGGACGGCTTCTCTGGAAACACCATATATTTT.

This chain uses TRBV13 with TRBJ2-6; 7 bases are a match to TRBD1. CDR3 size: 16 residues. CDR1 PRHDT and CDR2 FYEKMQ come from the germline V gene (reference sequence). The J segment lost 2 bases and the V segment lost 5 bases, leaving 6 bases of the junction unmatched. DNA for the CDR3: TGTGCCAGCAGCGAGGAAGACAGGGCTGGGGCCAACGTCCTGACTTTC. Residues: CASSEEDRAGANVLTF.

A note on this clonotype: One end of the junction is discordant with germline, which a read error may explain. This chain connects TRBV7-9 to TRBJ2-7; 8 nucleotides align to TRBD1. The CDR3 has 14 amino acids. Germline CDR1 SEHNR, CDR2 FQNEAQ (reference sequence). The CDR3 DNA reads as TGTGCCAGCAGCTTGGGGACAGGAGCCTACGAGCAGTGCTTC. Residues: CASSLGTGAYEQCF.

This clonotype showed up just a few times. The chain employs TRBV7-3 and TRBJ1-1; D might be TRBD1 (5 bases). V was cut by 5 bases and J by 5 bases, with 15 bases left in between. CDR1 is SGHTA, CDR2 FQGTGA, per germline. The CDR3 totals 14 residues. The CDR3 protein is CASSKGGVGTEAFF. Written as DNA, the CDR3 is TGTGCCAGCAGCAAGGGAGGGGTCGGGACTGAAGCTTTCTTT.

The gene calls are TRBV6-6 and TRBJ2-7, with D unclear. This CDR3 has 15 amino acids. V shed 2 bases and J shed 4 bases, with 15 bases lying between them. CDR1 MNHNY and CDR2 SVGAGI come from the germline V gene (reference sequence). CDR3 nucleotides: TGTGCCAGCAGTTACCATCGGACCTTCGAATACGAGCAGTACTTC. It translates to CASSYHRTFEYEQYF.

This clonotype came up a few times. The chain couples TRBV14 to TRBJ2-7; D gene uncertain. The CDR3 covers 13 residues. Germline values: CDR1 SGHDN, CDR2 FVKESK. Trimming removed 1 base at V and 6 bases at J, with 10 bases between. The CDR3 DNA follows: TGTGCCAGCAGCCAAGTTCGGGCGGCCGAGCAGTACTTC. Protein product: CASSQVRAAEQYF.

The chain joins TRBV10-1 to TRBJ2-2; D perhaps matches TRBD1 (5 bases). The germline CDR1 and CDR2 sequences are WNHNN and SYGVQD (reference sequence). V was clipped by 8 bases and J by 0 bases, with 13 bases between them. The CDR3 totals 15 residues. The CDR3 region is CASSPTDTNTGELFF. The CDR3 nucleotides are TGCGCCAGCTCGCCGACAGATACGAACACCGGGGAGCTGTTTTTT.

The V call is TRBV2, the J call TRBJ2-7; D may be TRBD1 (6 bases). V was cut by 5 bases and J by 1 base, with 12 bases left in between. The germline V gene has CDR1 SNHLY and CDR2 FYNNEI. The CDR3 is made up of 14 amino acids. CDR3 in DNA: TGTGCCAGCAGTTACAGGGAAGGGTCCTACGAGCAGTACTTC. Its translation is CASSYREGSYEQYF.

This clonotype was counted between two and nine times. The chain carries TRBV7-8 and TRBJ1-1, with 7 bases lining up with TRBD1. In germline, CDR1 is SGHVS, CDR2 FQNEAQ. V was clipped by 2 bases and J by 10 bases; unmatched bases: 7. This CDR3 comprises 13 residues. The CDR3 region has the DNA TGTGCCAGCAGCTTATTAAGGGGGCGAGGAGCTTTCTTT. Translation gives CASSLLRGRGAFF.

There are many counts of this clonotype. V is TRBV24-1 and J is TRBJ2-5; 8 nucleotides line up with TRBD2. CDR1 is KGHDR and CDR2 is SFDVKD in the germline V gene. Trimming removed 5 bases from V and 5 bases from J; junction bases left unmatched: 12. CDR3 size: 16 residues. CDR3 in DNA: TGTGCCACCAGTGCTGATACAGCGGGAGTCGGGGAGACCCAGTACTTC. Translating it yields CATSADTAGVGETQYF.

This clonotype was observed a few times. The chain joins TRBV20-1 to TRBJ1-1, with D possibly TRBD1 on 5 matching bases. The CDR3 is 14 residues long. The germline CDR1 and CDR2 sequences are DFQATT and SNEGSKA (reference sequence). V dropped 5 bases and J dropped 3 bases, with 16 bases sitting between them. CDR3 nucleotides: TGCAGTGCTCCCCTGGCAGGGCTCGACACTGAAGCTTTCTTT. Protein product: CSAPLAGLDTEAFF.

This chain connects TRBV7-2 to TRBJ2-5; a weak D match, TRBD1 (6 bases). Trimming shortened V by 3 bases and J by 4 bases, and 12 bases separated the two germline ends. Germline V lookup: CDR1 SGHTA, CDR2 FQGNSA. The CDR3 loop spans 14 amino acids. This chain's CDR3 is CASSLGAGLETQYF. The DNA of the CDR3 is TGTGCCAGCAGCTTGGGGGCAGGGTTAGAGACCCAGTACTTC.

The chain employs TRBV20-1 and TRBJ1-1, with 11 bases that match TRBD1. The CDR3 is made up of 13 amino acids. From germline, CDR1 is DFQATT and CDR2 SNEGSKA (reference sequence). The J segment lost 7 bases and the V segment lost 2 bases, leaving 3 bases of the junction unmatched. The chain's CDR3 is CSARTDRGLEAFF. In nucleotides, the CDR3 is TGCAGTGCTAGAACGGACAGGGGGCTTGAAGCTTTCTTT.

The CDR3 protein is CASSLASGVETGELFF. The CDR3 DNA reads as TGTGCCAGCAGCTTAGCGTCAGGGGTGGAAACCGGGGAGCTGTTTTTT. J is TRBJ2-2 and V is TRBV7-9; D may be TRBD1 (6 bases). CDR1 and CDR2 from the germline V gene are SEHNR and FQNEAQ (reference sequence). This CDR3 is built from 16 residues. The germline V and J ends were trimmed by 0 bases and 5 bases, with 13 bases remaining between them.

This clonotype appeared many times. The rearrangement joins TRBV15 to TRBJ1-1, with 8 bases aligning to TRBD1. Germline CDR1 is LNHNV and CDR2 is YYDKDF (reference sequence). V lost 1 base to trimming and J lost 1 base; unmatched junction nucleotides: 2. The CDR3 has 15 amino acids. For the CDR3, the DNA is TGTGCCACCAGCAGAGCTCAGGGGGCGAACACTGAAGCTTTCTTT. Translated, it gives CATSRAQGANTEAFF.

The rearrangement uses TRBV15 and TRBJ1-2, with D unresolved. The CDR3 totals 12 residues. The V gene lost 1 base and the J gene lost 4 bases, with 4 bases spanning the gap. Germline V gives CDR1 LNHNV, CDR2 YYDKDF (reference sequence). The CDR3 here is CATSRGTYGYTF. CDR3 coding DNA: TGTGCCACCAGCAGAGGGACCTATGGCTACACCTTC.

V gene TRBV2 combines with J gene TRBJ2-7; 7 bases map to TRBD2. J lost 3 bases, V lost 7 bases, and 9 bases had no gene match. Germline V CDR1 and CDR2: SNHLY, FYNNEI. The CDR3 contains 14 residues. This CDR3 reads CASTTQTGGYEQYF. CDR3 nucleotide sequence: TGTGCCAGCACTACCCAGACGGGGGGCTACGAGCAGTACTTC.

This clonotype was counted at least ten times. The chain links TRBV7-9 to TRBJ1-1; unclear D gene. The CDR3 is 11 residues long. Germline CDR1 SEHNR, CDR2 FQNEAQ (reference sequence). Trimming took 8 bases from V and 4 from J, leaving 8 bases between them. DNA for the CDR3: TGTGCCAGCCGGACGGTCACTGAAGCTTTCTTT. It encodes CASRTVTEAFF.